These 22 T cell receptor beta chains came from one sample sequenced in a study of T cell repertoires in cytomegalovirus infection. A single record per CDR3 protein comes from TCRdb applying MiXCR to the reads. This table holds approximately 770,000 distinct CDR3 sequences, just under 30% found once. Their antigens remain unidentified. Sample: cultured CD8+ T cells from PBMCs, taken from culture after CMV antigen stimulation. These receptors were taken from a human donor in good health (CMV status not recorded). Some clones in this sample may be carry-over from other donors' samples.

The rearrangement links TRBV11-2 to TRBJ1-1, with D unresolved. V lost 1 base to trimming and J lost 4 bases, with 10 bases between them. The CDR3 loop spans 14 amino acids. Germline loops: CDR1 SGHAT, CDR2 FQNNGV. The CDR3 region is CASSLVLGSTEAFF. In DNA form, the CDR3 reads TGTGCCAGCAGCTTAGTATTAGGGAGCACTGAAGCTTTCTTT.

This clonotype was found once. This chain links TRBV2 with TRBJ1-1, with 7 bases fitting TRBD1. The CDR3 sequence is 13 residues long. V trimming: 6 bases; J trimming: 4 bases; junction bases outside the gene matches: 5. CDR1 is SNHLY and CDR2 is FYNNEI in the germline V gene. CDR3 in DNA: TGTGCCAGCAGGGAGGACAGGCTCACTGAAGCTTTCTTT. Translating gives CASREDRLTEAFF.

This clonotype came up many times. The chain carries TRBV6-6 and TRBJ1-1; 7 bases are a match to TRBD1. Per germline, CDR1 MNHNY and CDR2 SVGAGI (reference sequence). The CDR3 contains 18 residues. J lost 6 bases, V lost 0 bases, and 16 bases had no gene match. The CDR3 here is CASSYSMSSQGVGAEAFF. CDR3 in DNA: TGTGCCAGCAGTTACTCGATGTCTTCGCAGGGGGTCGGAGCTGAAGCTTTCTTT.

This chain uses TRBV12-3 or TRBV12-4 with TRBJ2-3; 9 bases line up with TRBD1. V trimming: 11 bases; J trimming: 1 base; junction bases outside the gene matches: 4. The CDR3 consists of 13 residues. DNA for the CDR3: TGTGCCTGTAACAGGGGGCGCACAGATACGCAGTATTTT. Amino acids: CACNRGRTDTQYF.

This clonotype was found many times. The junction departs from the called germline gene at one end, perhaps through a read error. The V and J genes are TRBV7-7 and TRBJ2-2; D might be TRBD1 or TRBD2, each matching 5 bases. The CDR3 sequence is 17 residues long. Germline V CDR1 and CDR2: SSHAT, FNYEAQ (reference sequence). The CDR3 sequence: CASSDFLRDGNTGELFF. For the CDR3, the DNA is TGTGCTAGCAGCGACTTCCTCCGGGACGGGAACACCGGGGAGCTGTTTTTT.

This rearrangement joins TRBV7-2 to TRBJ2-2; 11 bases line up with TRBD1. Germline loops: CDR1 SGHTA, CDR2 FQGNSA. V dropped 5 bases and J dropped 5; count of bases not matched to a gene: 7. The CDR3 spans 16 residues. The DNA for the CDR3 is TGTGCCAGCAGCCTTCCGGACAGGGGGCATACCGGGGAGCTGTTTTTT. This translates into CASSLPDRGHTGELFF.

V and J are TRBV5-6 and TRBJ2-4, with D perhaps TRBD1 (5 bases). There are 18 residues in the CDR3. Germline V gene lookup returns CDR1 SGHDT and CDR2 YYEEEE. V dropped 4 bases and J dropped 1 base, with 21 bases sitting between them. DNA for the CDR3: TGTGCCAGCAGCGGCGGTGGGGCCCCATTAGTGGCCAAAAACATTCAGTACTTC. This gives the protein CASSGGGAPLVAKNIQYF.

The chain links TRBV4-1 to TRBJ2-3; TRBD2 is a possible D gene (5 bases). Germline V lookup: CDR1 MGHRA, CDR2 YSYEKL. Trimming shortened V by 1 base and J by 8 bases, and 13 bases separated the two germline ends. CDR3 length equals 14 residues. CDR3 nucleotides: TGCGCCAGCAGCCAAGTGGTCAGCGAGGGTACGCAGTATTTT. Encoded protein: CASSQVVSEGTQYF.

The J gene is TRBJ2-2, the V gene TRBV4-1, with D possibly being TRBD1 (5 bases). Germline assignment: CDR1 MGHRA and CDR2 YSYEKL. V was trimmed by 0 bases and J by 4 bases, leaving 12 bases between them. The CDR3 is 16 amino acids. CDR3 sequence: CASSQDRAGSTGELFF. The CDR3 DNA reads as TGCGCCAGCAGCCAAGACAGGGCAGGTAGCACCGGGGAGCTGTTTTTT.

In its sample, this clonotype was seen many times. This chain joins TRBV7-2 and TRBJ2-1, with D maybe TRBD2 (5 bases). V shed 5 bases and J shed 6 bases, with 11 bases lying between them. The CDR3 is made up of 13 amino acids. Germline V gives CDR1 SGHTA, CDR2 FQGNSA. CDR3 in DNA: TGTGCCAGCAGCCAGGACCGGGGCAATGAGCAGTTCTTC. As protein: CASSQDRGNEQFF. Based on the CDR3 plus reference TRBV7-2 and TRBJ2-1, the full variable domain is GAGVSQSPSNKVTEKGKDVELRCDPISGHTALYWYRQSLGQGLEFLIYFQGNSAPDKSGLPSDRFSAERTGGSVSTLTIQRTQQEDSAVYLCASSQDRGNEQFFGPGTRLTVL.

A few counts support this clonotype. The junction does not match germline at one end; this may be a read error. CDR3 DNA sequence: TGTGCCAGCAGCCAAAAAGGGACAGCCCTTGAAGCTTTCTTT. Translation: CASSQKGTALEAFF. V usage is TRBV4-1 and J usage is TRBJ1-1; 7 bases agree with TRBD1. The CDR3 loop spans 14 amino acids. CDR1 is MGHRA and CDR2 is YSYEKL in the germline V gene.

The chain recombines TRBV5-1 with TRBJ1-1; a possible D gene is TRBD1 (5 bases). Deletions cut 4 bases from V and 6 bases from J, with 19 bases between. This CDR3 contains 15 residues. Germline V gene lookup returns CDR1 SGHRS and CDR2 YFSETQ. The CDR3 DNA follows: TGCGCCAGCAGCGGAGCGGGGGGTGGTGGGCCTGAAGCTTTCTTT. Translating it yields CASSGAGGGGPEAFF.

This clonotype appeared many times. The chain links TRBV7-2 to TRBJ1-2, with D uncertain. The CDR3 loop spans 14 amino acids. Trimming removed 0 bases from V and 1 base from J, with 6 bases in between. CDR1 is SGHTA and CDR2 is FQGNSA in the germline V gene. CDR3 residues: CASSLAYRNYGYTF. In DNA form, the CDR3 reads TGTGCCAGCAGCTTAGCCTACCGTAACTATGGCTACACCTTC.

The V call is TRBV5-1, the J call TRBJ2-1; no firm D call. The V end was cut by 2 bases, the J end by 7 bases, with 10 bases between. Germline V gives CDR1 SGHRS, CDR2 YFSETQ. CDR3 length: 13 amino acids. Here the CDR3 reads CASSFRPSNEQFF. For the CDR3, the DNA is TGCGCCAGCAGCTTCCGACCGTCAAATGAGCAGTTCTTC.

In its sample, this clonotype was seen many times. The chain employs TRBV7-8 and TRBJ2-3; 10 bases fit TRBD2. Germline CDR1 is SGHVS and CDR2 is FQNEAQ. The length of the CDR3 is 16 residues. After removal of 5 bases from V and 2 bases from J, the junction contained 7 bases not matched to a gene. The DNA for the CDR3 is TGTGCCAGCAGCATTGATCTAGCGGGGGACACAGATACGCAGTATTTT. Translated, it gives CASSIDLAGDTDTQYF.

V gene TRBV10-1 combines with J gene TRBJ2-1; TRBD2 might be the D (7 bases). Trimming cost V 6 bases and J 7 bases, with 22 bases left between them. Germline lookup yields CDR1 WNHNN and CDR2 SYGVQD (reference sequence). This CDR3 region has 16 residues. CDR3 sequence (DNA): TGCGCCAGCAGCGGTCTGAGCCGGGGGGCCCGAAATGAGCAGTTCTTC. It encodes CASSGLSRGARNEQFF.

This clonotype was seen a few times. CDR3 loop: CASSVAGGGGTDTQYF. CDR3 DNA: TGTGCCAGCAGCGTAGCCGGGGGCGGGGGCACAGATACGCAGTATTTT. The chain couples TRBV9 to TRBJ2-3; D could derive from TRBD1 or TRBD2 (6 bases each). V lost 0 bases and J lost 1, with 12 bases in between. The CDR3 is made up of 16 amino acids. Germline lookup yields CDR1 SGDLS and CDR2 YYNGEE.

This rearrangement joins TRBV7-9 to TRBJ1-6; tentatively, D is TRBD1 (5 bases). V shed 3 bases and J shed 9 bases, with 12 bases lying between them. The germline CDR1 and CDR2 sequences are SEHNR and FQNEAQ (reference sequence). This CDR3 region has 14 residues. CDR3 nucleotide sequence: TGTGCCAGCAGCTTTGCGGGACTGACTTCACCCCTCCACTTT. It specifies CASSFAGLTSPLHF.

This clonotype was counted between two and nine times. V and J are TRBV6-2 or TRBV6-3 and TRBJ2-7, with a possible D match to TRBD2 (7 bases). The germline gives CDR1 MNHEY, CDR2 SVGEGT. The CDR3 runs to 14 residues. V was trimmed by 4 bases and J by 5 bases, leaving 15 bases between them. For the CDR3, the DNA is TGTGCCAGCAGTTGGGGCGGGGGCGTCAACGAGCAGTACGTC. Encoded protein: CASSWGGGVNEQYV.

V gene TRBV12-3 or TRBV12-4 combines with J gene TRBJ1-1, with D hard to call. The CDR3 runs 12 residues. The V gene lost 1 base and the J gene lost 6 bases, with 6 bases spanning the gap. The DNA of the CDR3 is TGTGCCAGCAGTTTAGACGGACCTGAAGCTTTCTTT. Protein: CASSLDGPEAFF.

This clonotype was recorded many times. This chain connects TRBV7-2 to TRBJ2-2; D gene ambiguous. The germline V and J ends were trimmed by 5 bases and 8 bases, with 18 bases remaining between them. The CDR3 sequence is 15 residues long. Looked up from germline, CDR1 is SGHTA and CDR2 is FQGNSA. The CDR3 spells CASSPYNFTPGELFF. The CDR3 DNA sequence: TGTGCCAGCAGCCCCTATAACTTTACACCGGGGGAGCTGTTTTTT.

This clonotype was picked up many times. The chain recombines TRBV7-6 with TRBJ2-1; 15 bases line up with TRBD2. The CDR3 spans 15 residues. Trimming at V came to 5 bases and at J to 7 bases, leaving 3 bases not matched to a gene. Germline V CDR1 and CDR2: SGHVS, FNYEAQ. The CDR3 nucleotides are TGTGCCAGCAGCCCCGGGACTAGCGGGGGGAATGAGCAGTTCTTC. Encoded protein: CASSPGTSGGNEQFF.